Listed below are T cell receptor beta chains from one sample, sequenced in a study of cytomegalovirus exposure and HLA in healthy donors. TCRdb keeps only in-frame clones here, not all; method: immunoSEQ multiplex PCR. The sample holds about 110,000 clones, around 82% seen once. Input material: PBMCs. The origin of the receptors is a young woman in good health and CMV-seronegative. The CDR3 runs from the conserved cysteine through the conserved F or W. A D gene is named only where the DNA matches it firmly. Some rows have no size entry. The others give once, few or many, or a class for an expanded clone.

j_gene,abundance,d_gene,v_gene,CDR3aa,CDR3nt
TRBJ1-6,.,TRBD1,TRBV7-9,CAIVAGTDNSPLHF,TGTGCCATCGTCGCCGGGACAGATAATTCACCCCTCCACTTT
TRBJ1-6,few,TRBD1,TRBV11-2,CASSPYSRGTGADSPLHF,TGTGCCAGCAGCCCGTACAGTAGAGGGACAGGGGCGGATTCACCCCTCCACTTT
TRBJ2-7,.,.,TRBV7-8,CASSLISSYEQYF,TGTGCCAGCAGCTTAATCTCGTCCTACGAGCAGTACTTC
TRBJ2-5,.,.,TRBV2,CASSLGQGQRETQYF,TGTGCCAGCAGCCTGGGTCAGGGGCAGAGGGAGACCCAGTACTTC
TRBJ1-5,.,.,TRBV7-6,CASSPEYGGANQPQHF,TGTGCCAGCAGCCCCGAGTACGGGGGTGCCAATCAGCCCCAGCATTTT
TRBJ2-2,.,TRBD2,TRBV5-1,CASSLSGGTVAGELFF,TGCGCCAGCAGCCTATCGGGGGGGACTGTTGCCGGGGAGCTGTTTTTT
TRBJ1-1,few,TRBD1,TRBV28,CASSFGDRENTEAFF,TGTGCCAGCAGTTTCGGCGACAGGGAGAACACTGAAGCTTTCTTT
TRBJ2-2,.,.,TRBV27,CASSLLLGSGTGELFF,TGTGCCAGCAGTTTATTATTGGGTTCGGGCACCGGGGAGCTGTTTTTT
TRBJ2-7,.,.,TRBV13,CASSFLGHDSYEQYF,TGTGCCAGCAGCTTCTTGGGGCACGACTCCTACGAGCAGTACTTC
TRBJ1-2,.,TRBD1,TRBV30,CAWSPDRGQGYTF,TGTGCCTGGAGTCCCGACAGGGGGCAAGGCTACACCTTC
TRBJ1-2,once,TRBD1,TRBV30,CAWSAGQGAYGYTF,TGTGCCTGGAGTGCCGGACAGGGGGCCTATGGCTACACCTTC
TRBJ2-7,.,TRBD2,TRBV4-1,CASSQAPLAGSEQYF,TGCGCCAGCAGCCAAGCACCTCTAGCGGGGAGCGAGCAGTACTTC